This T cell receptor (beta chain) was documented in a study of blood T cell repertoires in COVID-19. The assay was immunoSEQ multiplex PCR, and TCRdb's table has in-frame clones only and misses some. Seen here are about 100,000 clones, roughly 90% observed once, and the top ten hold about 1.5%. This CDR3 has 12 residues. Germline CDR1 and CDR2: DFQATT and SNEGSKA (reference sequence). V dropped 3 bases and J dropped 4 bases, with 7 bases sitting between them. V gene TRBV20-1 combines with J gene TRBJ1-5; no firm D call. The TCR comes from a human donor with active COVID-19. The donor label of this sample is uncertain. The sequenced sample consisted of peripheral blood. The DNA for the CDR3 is TGCAGTGCTAGTTGGCAAAATCAGCCCCAGCATTTT. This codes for CSASWQNQPQHF.